The T cell receptor (beta chain) under discussion was sequenced for a study of CD8 T cells in ankylosing spondylitis. TCRdb re-analysed the 5' RACE reads in MiXCR, keeping a single row per CDR3 protein. The sample has 150,000 to 200,000 distinct CDR3 sequences, under 35% seen once. The length of the CDR3 is 14 residues. V was shortened by 4 bases and J by 5 bases, with 15 bases between the two germline ends. Sequenced: synovial fluid, either unsorted or a sorted T cell fraction (not recorded which). This rearrangement joins TRBV12-3 or TRBV12-4 to TRBJ2-7, with D unresolved. The receptor was derived from a male donor with ankylosing spondylitis. DNA for the CDR3: TGTGCCAGCAGTTCCACCCCGCGGTCAGACGAGCAGTACTTC. It is translated as CASSSTPRSDEQYF.